These 10 T cell receptor beta chains were all obtained from the same sample, sequenced in a study of cytomegalovirus exposure and HLA in healthy donors. Amplification used 60 Vbeta primers and 13 Jbeta primers. Profiling relied on immunoSEQ multiplex PCR, and the TCRdb table lists in-frame clones only, not all of them. The sample carries about 45,000 clones, roughly nine tenths recorded once. Material for sequencing was PBMCs. Receptors originate from a woman aged 40 to 55 in good health and CMV-seropositive.

The chain uses TRBV19 and TRBJ2-5, with 13 bases aligning to TRBD2. Germline CDR1 reads LNHDA; CDR2 reads SQIVND (reference sequence). The V and J ends lost 3 bases and 3 bases, in that order; junction bases with no gene match: 4. This CDR3 contains 16 residues. CDR3 amino acids: CASSILGTSGKETQYF. CDR3 nucleotide sequence: TGTGCCAGTAGTATTCTTGGGACTAGCGGGAAAGAGACCCAGTACTTC.

The V gene is TRBV5-1, the J gene TRBJ1-1; the D gene is possibly TRBD1 (6 bases). The V gene lost 1 base and the J gene lost 5 bases, with 15 bases spanning the gap. Germline lookup yields CDR1 SGHRS and CDR2 YFSETQ. This CDR3 is 15 amino acids long. The chain's CDR3 is CASSLSTGKGTEAFF. For the CDR3, the DNA is TGCGCCAGCAGCTTGTCAACAGGGAAAGGGACTGAAGCTTTCTTT. Full variable domain (remainder filled in from reference TRBV5-1 and TRBJ1-1): KAGVTQTPRYLIKTRGQQVTLSCSPISGHRSVSWYQQTPGQGLQFLFEYFSETQRNKGNFPGRFSGRQFSNSRSEMNVSTLELGDSALYLCASSLSTGKGTEAFFGQGTRLTVV.

The chain uses TRBV19 and TRBJ2-6; D unclear. The CDR3 runs to 12 residues. Germline lookup yields CDR1 LNHDA and CDR2 SQIVND (reference sequence). The V gene lost 10 bases and the J gene lost 2 bases, with 6 bases spanning the gap. CDR3 DNA sequence: TGTGCCACGGGTACTGGGGCCAACGTCCTGACTTTC. It encodes CATGTGANVLTF. The variable domain in full, with the rest retrieved from reference TRBV19 and TRBJ2-6, is DGGITQSPKYLFRKEGQNVTLSCEQNLNHDAMYWYRQDPGQGLRLIYYSQIVNDFQKGDIAEGYSVSREKKESFPLTVTSAQKNPTAFYLCATGTGANVLTFGAGSRLTVL.

V is TRBV2 and J is TRBJ2-2; D might be TRBD1 (5 bases). V was clipped by 7 bases and J by 3 bases, with 15 bases between them. The germline CDR1 and CDR2 sequences are SNHLY and FYNNEI. The CDR3 sequence is 15 residues long. In DNA, the CDR3 is TGTGCCAGCACTTGGGTAGCAGGGTACACCGGGGAGCTGTTTTTT. It specifies CASTWVAGYTGELFF.

This clone was counted once. The J gene is TRBJ2-2, the V gene TRBV7-2; D unresolved. CDR1 SGHTA and CDR2 FQGNSA come from the germline V gene. The CDR3 is 13 residues long. V was trimmed by 3 bases and J by 6 bases, leaving 8 bases between them. Here the CDR3 DNA reads TGTGCCAGCAGCTTGAGTGGTGCCGGGGAGCTGTTTTTT. Its translation is CASSLSGAGELFF.

The rearrangement uses TRBV6-5 and TRBJ2-7; TRBD2 aligns across 9 bases. Germline loops: CDR1 MNHEY, CDR2 SVGAGI. The J segment lost 2 bases and the V segment lost 6 bases, leaving 5 bases of the junction unmatched. CDR3 length: 14 residues. The DNA for the CDR3 is TGTGCCAGCAGGGTGAGCGGGGGGACCTACGAGCAGTACTTC. Translation gives CASRVSGGTYEQYF.

Only a few counts were recorded for this clone. V usage is TRBV2 and J usage is TRBJ1-5; D is perhaps TRBD1 (5 bases). V shed 1 base and J shed 5 bases, with 9 bases lying between them. CDR1 and CDR2 (germline): SNHLY, FYNNEI. The CDR3 is 14 residues long. The CDR3 here is CASSEVTTDQPQHF. The CDR3 DNA sequence: TGTGCCAGCAGTGAAGTCACGACAGATCAGCCCCAGCATTTT.

The chain couples TRBV11-2 to TRBJ2-7, with TRBD2 matching over 9 bases. Germline loops: CDR1 SGHAT, CDR2 FQNNGV. Trimming at V came to 6 bases and at J to 7 bases, leaving 10 bases not matched to a gene. This CDR3 contains 14 residues. CDR3: CASSFSGSRREQYF. In DNA form, the CDR3 reads TGTGCCAGCAGTTTTAGCGGGAGCCGTAGGGAGCAGTACTTC.

This clone was detected once. V usage is TRBV5-1 and J usage is TRBJ1-1, with unresolved D. The CDR3 has 15 residues. Trimming took 4 bases from V and 1 from J, leaving 14 bases between them. Germline-derived CDR1 and CDR2 are SGHRS and YFSETQ. The CDR3 loop is CASSRFAGQNTEAFF. CDR3 nucleotide sequence: TGCGCCAGCAGCCGCTTCGCGGGCCAGAACACTGAAGCTTTCTTT. The whole variable domain, filled in from reference TRBV5-1 and TRBJ1-1, reads KAGVTQTPRYLIKTRGQQVTLSCSPISGHRSVSWYQQTPGQGLQFLFEYFSETQRNKGNFPGRFSGRQFSNSRSEMNVSTLELGDSALYLCASSRFAGQNTEAFFGQGTRLTVV.

The V and J genes are TRBV7-9 and TRBJ1-1; 8 positions match TRBD1. There are 14 residues in the CDR3. The V gene end was trimmed by 4 bases and the J gene end by 1 base; junction bases not matched to a gene: 2. Germline values: CDR1 SEHNR, CDR2 FQNEAQ (reference sequence). The CDR3 is CASSSGQGNTEAFF. As DNA, the CDR3 is TGTGCCAGCAGCTCTGGACAGGGGAACACTGAAGCTTTCTTT.